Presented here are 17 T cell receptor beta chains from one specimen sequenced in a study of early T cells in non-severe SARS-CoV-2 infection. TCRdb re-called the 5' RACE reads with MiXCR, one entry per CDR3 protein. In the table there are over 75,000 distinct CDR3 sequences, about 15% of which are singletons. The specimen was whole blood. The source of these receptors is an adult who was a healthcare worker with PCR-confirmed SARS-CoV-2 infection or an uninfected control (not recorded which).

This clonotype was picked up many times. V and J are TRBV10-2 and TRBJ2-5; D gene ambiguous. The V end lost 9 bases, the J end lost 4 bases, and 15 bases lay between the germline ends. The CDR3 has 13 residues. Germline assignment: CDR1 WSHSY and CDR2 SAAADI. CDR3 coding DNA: TGCGCCAGTAGGGCAACTGGTCGAGAGACCCAGTACTTC. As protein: CASRATGRETQYF.

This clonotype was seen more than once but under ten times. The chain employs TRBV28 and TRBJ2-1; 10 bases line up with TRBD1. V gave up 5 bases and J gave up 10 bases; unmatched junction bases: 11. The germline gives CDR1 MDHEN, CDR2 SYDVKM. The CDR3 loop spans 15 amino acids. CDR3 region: CASSPGGTGDREQFF. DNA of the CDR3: TGTGCCAGCAGTCCAGGGGGGACAGGGGATCGCGAGCAGTTCTTC.

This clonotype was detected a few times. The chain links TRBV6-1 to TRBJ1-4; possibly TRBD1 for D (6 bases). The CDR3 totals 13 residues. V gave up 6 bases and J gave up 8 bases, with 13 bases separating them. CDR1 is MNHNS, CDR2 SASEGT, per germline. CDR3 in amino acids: CASRTQGMEKLFF. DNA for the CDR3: TGTGCCAGCAGAACCCAGGGGATGGAAAAACTGTTTTTT.

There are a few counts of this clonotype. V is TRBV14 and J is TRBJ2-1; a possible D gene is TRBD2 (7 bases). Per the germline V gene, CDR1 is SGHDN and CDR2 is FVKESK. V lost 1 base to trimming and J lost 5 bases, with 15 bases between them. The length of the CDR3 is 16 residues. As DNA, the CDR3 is TGTGCCAGCAGCCAAGCTAGGGGGGGGCTACACAATGAGCAGTTCTTC. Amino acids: CASSQARGGLHNEQFF.

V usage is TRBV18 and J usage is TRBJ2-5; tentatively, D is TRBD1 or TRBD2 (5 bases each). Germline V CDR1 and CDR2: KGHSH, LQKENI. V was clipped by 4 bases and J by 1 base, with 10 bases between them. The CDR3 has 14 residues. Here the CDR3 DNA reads TGTGCCAGCTCACTCCAGGGACCCCAAGAGACCCAGTACTTC. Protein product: CASSLQGPQETQYF.

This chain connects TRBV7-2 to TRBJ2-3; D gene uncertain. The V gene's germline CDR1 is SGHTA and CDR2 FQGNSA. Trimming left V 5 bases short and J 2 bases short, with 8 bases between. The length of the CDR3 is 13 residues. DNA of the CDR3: TGTGCCAGCAGCCCAAGTTCCACAGATACGCAGTATTTT. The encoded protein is CASSPSSTDTQYF.

The CDR3 spells CATSDSGNYNEQFF. As DNA, the CDR3 is TGTGCCACCAGTGATTCGGGGAACTACAATGAGCAGTTCTTC. This chain joins TRBV24-1 and TRBJ2-1; a possible D gene is TRBD2 (5 bases). The ends were cut back, 2 bases at V and 3 bases at J, with 7 bases in the middle. Germline CDR1 and CDR2: KGHDR and SFDVKD. There are 14 residues in the CDR3.

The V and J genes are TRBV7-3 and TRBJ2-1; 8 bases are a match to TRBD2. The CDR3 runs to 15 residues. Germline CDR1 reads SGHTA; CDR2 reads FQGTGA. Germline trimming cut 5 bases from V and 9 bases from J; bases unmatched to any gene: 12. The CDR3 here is CASSPPGLGRSEQFF. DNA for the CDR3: TGTGCCAGCAGCCCACCGGGACTAGGAAGATCTGAGCAGTTCTTC. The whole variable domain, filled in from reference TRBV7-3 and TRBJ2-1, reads GAGVSQTPSNKVTEKGKYVELRCDPISGHTALYWYRQSLGQGPEFLIYFQGTGAADDSGLPNDRFFAVRPEGSVSTLKIQRTERGDSAVYLCASSPPGLGRSEQFFGPGTRLTVL.

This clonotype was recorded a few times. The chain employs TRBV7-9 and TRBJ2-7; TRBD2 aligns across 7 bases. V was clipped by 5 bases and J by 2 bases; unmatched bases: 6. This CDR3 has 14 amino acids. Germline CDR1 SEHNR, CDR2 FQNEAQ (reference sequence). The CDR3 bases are TGTGCCAGCAGCACGAGCGGGACCCCCTACGAGCAGTACTTC. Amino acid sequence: CASSTSGTPYEQYF.

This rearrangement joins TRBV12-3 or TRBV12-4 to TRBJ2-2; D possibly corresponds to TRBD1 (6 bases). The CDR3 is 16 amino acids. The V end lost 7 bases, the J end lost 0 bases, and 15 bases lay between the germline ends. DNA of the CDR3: TGTGCCAGCAACCTGGACAGATTCGCGAACACCGGGGAGCTGTTTTTT. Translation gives CASNLDRFANTGELFF.

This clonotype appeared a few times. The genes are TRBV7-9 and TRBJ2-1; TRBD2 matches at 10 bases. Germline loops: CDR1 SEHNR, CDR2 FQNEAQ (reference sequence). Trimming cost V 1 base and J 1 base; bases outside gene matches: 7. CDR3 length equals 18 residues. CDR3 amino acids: CASSLGILAGDSYNEQFF. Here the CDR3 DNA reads TGTGCCAGCAGCTTAGGGATTCTAGCGGGAGATTCCTACAATGAGCAGTTCTTC.

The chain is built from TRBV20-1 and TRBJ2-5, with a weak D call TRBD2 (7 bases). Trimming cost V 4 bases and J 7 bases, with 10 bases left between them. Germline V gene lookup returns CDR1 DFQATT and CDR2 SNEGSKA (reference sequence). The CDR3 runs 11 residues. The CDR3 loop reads CSATRGGTQYF. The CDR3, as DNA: TGCAGTGCTACGAGGGGGGGGACCCAGTACTTC.

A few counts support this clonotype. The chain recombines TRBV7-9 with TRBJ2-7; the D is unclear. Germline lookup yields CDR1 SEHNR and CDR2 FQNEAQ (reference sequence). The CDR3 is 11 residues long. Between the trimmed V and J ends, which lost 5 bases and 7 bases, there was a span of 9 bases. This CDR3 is CASSPAGEQYF. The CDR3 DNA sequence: TGTGCCAGCAGCCCTGCTGGTGAGCAGTACTTC.

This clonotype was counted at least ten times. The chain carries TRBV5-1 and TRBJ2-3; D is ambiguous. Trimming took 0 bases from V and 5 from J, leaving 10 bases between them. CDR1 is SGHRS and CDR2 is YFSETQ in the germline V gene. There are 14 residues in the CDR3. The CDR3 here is CASSLGSQGDTQYF. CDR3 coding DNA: TGCGCCAGCAGCTTGGGTAGCCAAGGAGATACGCAGTATTTT.

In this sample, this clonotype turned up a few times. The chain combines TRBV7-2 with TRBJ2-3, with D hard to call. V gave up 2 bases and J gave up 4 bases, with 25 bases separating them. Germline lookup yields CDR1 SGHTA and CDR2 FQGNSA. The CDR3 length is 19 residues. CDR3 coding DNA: TGTGCCAGCAGCTTAATGAACTTTCCAGGTGTCGAGCAGGCAGATACGCAGTATTTT. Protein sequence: CASSLMNFPGVEQADTQYF.

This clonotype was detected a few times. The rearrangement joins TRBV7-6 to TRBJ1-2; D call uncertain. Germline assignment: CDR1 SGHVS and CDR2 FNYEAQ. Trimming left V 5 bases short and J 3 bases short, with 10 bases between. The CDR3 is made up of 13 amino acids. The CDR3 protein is CASSPLGHYGYTF. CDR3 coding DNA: TGTGCCAGCAGCCCACTTGGGCACTATGGCTACACCTTC.

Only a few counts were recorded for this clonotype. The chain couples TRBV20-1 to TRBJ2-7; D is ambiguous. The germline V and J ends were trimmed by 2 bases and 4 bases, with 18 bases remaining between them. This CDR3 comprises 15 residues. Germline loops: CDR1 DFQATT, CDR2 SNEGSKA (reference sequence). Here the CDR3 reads CSARQPPENLYEQYF. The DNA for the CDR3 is TGCAGTGCTAGACAGCCTCCTGAGAATCTATACGAGCAGTACTTC.